A selection of T cell receptor beta chains follows, all from one sample in a study of siplizumab effects on memory and regulatory T cells. The table came from immunoSEQ multiplex PCR; TCRdb's copy has only in-frame clones and leaves some out. The sample lists 90,000 to 130,000 clones, around nine tenths occurring once. Sequencing was carried out using CD4+ T cells sorted from blood. The receptors were gathered from a human donor in good health. Both conserved end residues are part of each CDR3.

TRBV18 | CASSPDYQETQYF
TRBV6-5 | CASNRGRGNEQFF
TRBV10-2 | CASRKATGNTEAFF
TRBV7-2 | CASSLDRVSGANVLTF
TRBV11-1 | CASSFVAGGFPYNEQFF
TRBV15 | CATSRVRGPSGRAGEQFF
TRBV6-6 | CASSAPGVSPLHF
TRBV9 | CASSGTSGAYNEQFF
TRBV7-6 | CASSASGGKTYEQYF
TRBV5-4 | CASSSGLSLETQYF
TRBV2 | CASSEPWNYEQYF
TRBV6-1 | CASSVNRDTEAFF
TRBV18 | CASSSRQGPENTEAFF
TRBV27 | CASRRDRGYNTEAFF
TRBV20-1 | CSAKGGKVHTF
TRBV6-5 | CASRVNRGSEQYF
TRBV19 | CASSPRTSGGQPQHF
TRBV18 | CASSLYGLAGEQYF
TRBV6-5 | CASSYSLSLREQYF
TRBV27 | CASRRGSQETQYF
TRBV5-5 | CASSPGRSSYEQYF
TRBV20-1 | CSARGDASQYF
TRBV18 | CASSRMPGNTGELFF
TRBV6-5 | CASSGQGKGGYTF
TRBV5-4 | CASSQGQGGEQYF
TRBV7-2 | CASSLTGSGNTIYF